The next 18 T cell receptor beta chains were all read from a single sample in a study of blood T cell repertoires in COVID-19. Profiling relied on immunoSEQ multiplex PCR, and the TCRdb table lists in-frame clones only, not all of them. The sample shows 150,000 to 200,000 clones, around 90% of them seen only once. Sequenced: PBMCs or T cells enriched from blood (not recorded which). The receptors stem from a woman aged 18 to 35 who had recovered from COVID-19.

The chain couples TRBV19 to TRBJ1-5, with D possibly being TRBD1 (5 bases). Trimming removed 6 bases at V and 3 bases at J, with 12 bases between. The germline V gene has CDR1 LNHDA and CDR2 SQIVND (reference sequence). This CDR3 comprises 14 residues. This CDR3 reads CASRRQNPNQPQHF. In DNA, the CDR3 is TGTGCCAGTAGGAGACAGAATCCCAATCAGCCCCAGCATTTT. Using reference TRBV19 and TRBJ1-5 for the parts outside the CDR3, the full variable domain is DGGITQSPKYLFRKEGQNVTLSCEQNLNHDAMYWYRQDPGQGLRLIYYSQIVNDFQKGDIAEGYSVSREKKESFPLTVTSAQKNPTAFYLCASRRQNPNQPQHFGDGTRLSIL.

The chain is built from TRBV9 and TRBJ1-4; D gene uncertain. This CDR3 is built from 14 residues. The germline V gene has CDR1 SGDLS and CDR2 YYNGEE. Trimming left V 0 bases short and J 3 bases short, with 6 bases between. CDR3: CASSVGGANEKLFF. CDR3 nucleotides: TGTGCCAGCAGCGTAGGAGGAGCTAATGAAAAACTGTTTTTT.

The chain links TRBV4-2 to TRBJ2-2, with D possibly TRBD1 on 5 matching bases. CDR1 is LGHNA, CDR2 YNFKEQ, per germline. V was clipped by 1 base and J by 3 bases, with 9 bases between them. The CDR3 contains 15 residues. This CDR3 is CASSQVDRDTGELFF. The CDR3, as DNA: TGTGCCAGCAGCCAAGTAGACAGAGACACCGGGGAGCTGTTTTTT.

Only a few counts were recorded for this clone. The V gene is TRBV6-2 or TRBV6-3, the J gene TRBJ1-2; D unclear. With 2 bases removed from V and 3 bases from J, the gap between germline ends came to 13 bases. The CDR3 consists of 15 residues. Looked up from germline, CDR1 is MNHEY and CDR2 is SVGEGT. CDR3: CASSYRRGWDYGYTF. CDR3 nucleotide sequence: TGTGCCAGCAGTTACAGGCGGGGTTGGGACTATGGCTACACCTTC.

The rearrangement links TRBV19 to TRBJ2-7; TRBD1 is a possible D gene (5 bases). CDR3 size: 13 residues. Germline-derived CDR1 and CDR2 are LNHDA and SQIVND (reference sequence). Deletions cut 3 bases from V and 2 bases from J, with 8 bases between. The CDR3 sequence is CASSIGHPYEQYF. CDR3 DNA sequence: TGTGCCAGTAGTATTGGACACCCCTACGAGCAGTACTTC.

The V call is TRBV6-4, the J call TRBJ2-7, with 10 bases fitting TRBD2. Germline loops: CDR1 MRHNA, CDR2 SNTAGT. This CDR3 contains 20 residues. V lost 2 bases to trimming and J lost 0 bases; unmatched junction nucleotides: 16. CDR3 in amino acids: CASSDRMSTSGTAISYEQYF. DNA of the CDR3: TGTGCCAGCAGTGACCGAATGAGTACTAGCGGGACAGCCATCTCCTACGAGCAGTACTTC.

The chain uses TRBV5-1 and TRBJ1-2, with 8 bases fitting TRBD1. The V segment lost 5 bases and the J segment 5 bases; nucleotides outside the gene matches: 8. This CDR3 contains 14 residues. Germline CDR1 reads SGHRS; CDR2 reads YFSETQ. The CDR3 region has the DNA TGCGCCAGCAGAGACCCGGGACAGGAGTATGGCTACACCTTC. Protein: CASRDPGQEYGYTF.

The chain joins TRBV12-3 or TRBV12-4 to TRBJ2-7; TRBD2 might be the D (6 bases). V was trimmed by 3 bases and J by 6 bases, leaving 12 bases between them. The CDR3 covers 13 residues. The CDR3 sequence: CASSLVGAGEQYF. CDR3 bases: TGTGCCAGCAGTTTGGTCGGAGCGGGCGAGCAGTACTTC.

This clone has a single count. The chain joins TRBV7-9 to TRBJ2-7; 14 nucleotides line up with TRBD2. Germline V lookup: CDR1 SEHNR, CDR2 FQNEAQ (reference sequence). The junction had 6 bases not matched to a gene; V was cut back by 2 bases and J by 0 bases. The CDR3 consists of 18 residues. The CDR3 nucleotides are TGTGCCAGCAGCTTATGGGGGACTAGCGGGAGCCACTCCTACGAGCAGTACTTC. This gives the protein CASSLWGTSGSHSYEQYF.

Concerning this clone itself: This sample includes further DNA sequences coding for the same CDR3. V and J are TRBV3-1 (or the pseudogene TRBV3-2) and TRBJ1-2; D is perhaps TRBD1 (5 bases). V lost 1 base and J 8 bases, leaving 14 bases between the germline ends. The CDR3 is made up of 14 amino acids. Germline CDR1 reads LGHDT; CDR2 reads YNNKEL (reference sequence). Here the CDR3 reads CASSQGAGDGGYTF. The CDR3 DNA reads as TGTGCCAGCAGCCAAGGGGCGGGGGACGGAGGCTACACCTTC.

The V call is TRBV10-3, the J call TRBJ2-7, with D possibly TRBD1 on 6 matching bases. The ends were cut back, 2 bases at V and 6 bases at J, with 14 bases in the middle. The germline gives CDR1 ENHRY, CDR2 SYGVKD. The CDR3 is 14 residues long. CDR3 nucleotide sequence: TGTGCCATCAGTGAGCCCAGGGGATTTGGCGAGCAGTACTTC. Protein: CAISEPRGFGEQYF.

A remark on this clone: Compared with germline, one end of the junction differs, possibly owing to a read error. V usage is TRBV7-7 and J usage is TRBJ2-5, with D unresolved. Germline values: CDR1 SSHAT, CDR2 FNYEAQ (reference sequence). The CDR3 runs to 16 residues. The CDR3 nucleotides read TGTGCTAGCAGCTTGGGTACCCGACTGGCTTTGGAGACCCAGTACTTC. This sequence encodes CASSLGTRLALETQYF. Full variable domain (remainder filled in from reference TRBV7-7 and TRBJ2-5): GAGVSQSPRYKVTKRGQDVTLRCDPISSHATLYWYQQALGQGPEFLTYFNYEAQPDKSGLPSDRFSAERPEGSISTLTIQRTEQRDSAMYRCASSLGTRLALETQYFGPGTRLLVL.

The CDR3 region is CASSGRGQAFF. The CDR3 DNA reads as TGTGCCAGCAGTGGCAGGGGACAAGCTTTCTTT. The V call is TRBV12-3 or TRBV12-4, the J call TRBJ1-1, with D perhaps TRBD1 (6 bases). The CDR3 is 11 amino acids. V was shortened by 5 bases and J by 9 bases, with 10 bases between the two germline ends.

The CDR3 spells CACQYRGGNYGYTF. DNA of the CDR3: TGTGCCTGCCAATACAGGGGTGGAAACTATGGCTACACCTTC. The chain carries TRBV30 and TRBJ1-2; 7 bases map to TRBD1. The CDR3 covers 14 residues. Germline CDR1 reads GTSNPN; CDR2 reads SVGIG (reference sequence). V lost 6 bases to trimming and J lost 2 bases; unmatched junction nucleotides: 9.

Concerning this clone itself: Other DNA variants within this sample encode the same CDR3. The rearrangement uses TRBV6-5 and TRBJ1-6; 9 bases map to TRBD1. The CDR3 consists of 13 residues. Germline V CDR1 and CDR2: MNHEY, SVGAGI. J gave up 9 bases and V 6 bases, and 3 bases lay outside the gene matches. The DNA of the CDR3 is TGTGCCAGCAGCCGGGACAGGGCTTCACCCCTCCACTTT. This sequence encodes CASSRDRASPLHF.

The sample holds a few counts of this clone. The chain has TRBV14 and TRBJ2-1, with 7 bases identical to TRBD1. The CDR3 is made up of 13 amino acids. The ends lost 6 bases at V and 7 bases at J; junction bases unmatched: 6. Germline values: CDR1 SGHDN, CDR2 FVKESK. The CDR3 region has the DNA TGTGCCAGCAGATTGACAGGGTTGAATGAGCAGTTCTTC. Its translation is CASRLTGLNEQFF.

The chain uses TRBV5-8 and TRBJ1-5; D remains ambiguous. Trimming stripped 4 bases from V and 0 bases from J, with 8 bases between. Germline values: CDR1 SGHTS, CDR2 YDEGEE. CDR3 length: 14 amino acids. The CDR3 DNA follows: TGTGCCAGCAGCGGAGGGTTTAGCAATCAGCCCCAGCATTTT. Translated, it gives CASSGGFSNQPQHF.

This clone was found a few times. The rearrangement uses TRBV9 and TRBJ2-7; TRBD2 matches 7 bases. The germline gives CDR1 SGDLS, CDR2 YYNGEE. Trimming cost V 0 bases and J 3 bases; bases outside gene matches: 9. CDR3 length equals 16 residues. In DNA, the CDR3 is TGTGCCAGCAGCGTAGCGGTGGGCGGGGGTGGCTACGAGCAGTACTTC. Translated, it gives CASSVAVGGGGYEQYF.